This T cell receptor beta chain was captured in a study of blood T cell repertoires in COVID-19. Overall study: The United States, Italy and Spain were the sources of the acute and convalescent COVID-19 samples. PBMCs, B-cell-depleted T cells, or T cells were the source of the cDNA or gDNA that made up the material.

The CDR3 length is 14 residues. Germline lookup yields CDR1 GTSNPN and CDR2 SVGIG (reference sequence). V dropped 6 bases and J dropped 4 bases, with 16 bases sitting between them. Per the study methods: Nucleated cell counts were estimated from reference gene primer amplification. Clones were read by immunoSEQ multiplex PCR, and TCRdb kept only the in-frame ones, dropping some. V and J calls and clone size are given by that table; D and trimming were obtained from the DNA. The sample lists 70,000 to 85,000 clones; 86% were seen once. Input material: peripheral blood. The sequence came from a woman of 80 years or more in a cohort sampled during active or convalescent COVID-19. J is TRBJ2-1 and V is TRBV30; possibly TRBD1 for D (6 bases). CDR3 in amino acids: CACLRDTTYNEQFF. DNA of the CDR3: TGTGCCTGCCTCCGGGACACCACTTACAATGAGCAGTTCTTC.